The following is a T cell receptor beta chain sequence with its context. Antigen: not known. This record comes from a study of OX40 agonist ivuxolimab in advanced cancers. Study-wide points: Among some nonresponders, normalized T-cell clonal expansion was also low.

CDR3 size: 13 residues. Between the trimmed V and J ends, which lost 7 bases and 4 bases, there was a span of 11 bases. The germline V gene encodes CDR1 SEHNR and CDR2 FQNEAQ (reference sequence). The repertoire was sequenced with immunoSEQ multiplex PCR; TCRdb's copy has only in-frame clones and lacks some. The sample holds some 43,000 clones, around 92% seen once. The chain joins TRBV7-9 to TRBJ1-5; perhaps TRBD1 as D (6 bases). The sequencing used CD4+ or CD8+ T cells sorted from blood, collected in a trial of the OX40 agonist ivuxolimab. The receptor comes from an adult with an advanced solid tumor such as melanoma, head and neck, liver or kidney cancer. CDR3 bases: TGTGCCAGCACGGGGGGCGGGAATCAGCCCCAGCATTTT. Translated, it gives CASTGGGNQPQHF. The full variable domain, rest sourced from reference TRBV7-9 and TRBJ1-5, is DTGVSQNPRHKITKRGQNVTFRCDPISEHNRLYWYRQTLGQGPEFLTYFQNEAQLEKSRLLSDRFSAERPKGSFSTLEIQRTEQGDSAMYLCASTGGGNQPQHFGDGTRLSIL.